A selection of T cell receptor beta chains follows, all from one sample in a study of radiotherapy plus CTLA-4 blockade in lung cancer. The assay was immunoSEQ multiplex PCR, and TCRdb's table has in-frame clones only and misses some. This sample has 35,000 to 50,000 clones, with 73% found just once. The sequencing here drew on peripheral blood, taken from a patient treated with radiotherapy plus ipilimumab. The source of these receptors is a human donor with non-small cell lung cancer who had a complete response to radiotherapy plus ipilimumab. The CDR3 runs from the conserved cysteine through the conserved F or W. The D gene is left open where the match is weak. Size is stated for part of the rows, as once, few or many counts, or as a class when the clone is expanded.

clone_size j_call d_call v_call cdr3_aa cdr3_nt
once TRBJ1-2 - TRBV28 CASSPGALGGGYTF TGTGCCAGCAGCCCCGGCGCGTTGGGGGGTGGCTACACCTTC
- TRBJ1-2 TRBD1 TRBV7-9 CASRSAGTGDYGYTF TGTGCCAGCAGGTCCGCCGGGACAGGAGACTATGGCTACACCTTC
- TRBJ2-3 - TRBV7-9 CASSLNAGITDTQYF TGTGCCAGCAGCTTAAACGCGGGAATTACAGATACGCAGTATTTT
- TRBJ2-4 TRBD2 TRBV7-9 CASSFRTRGDIQYF TGTGCCAGCAGCTTTCGGACCCGGGGGGACATTCAGTACTTC
- TRBJ2-1 TRBD2 TRBV9 CASSVSGMDYNEQFF TGTGCCAGCAGCGTAAGCGGGATGGACTACAATGAGCAGTTCTTC
- TRBJ2-3 - TRBV29-1 CSETGQLTDTQYF TGCAGCGAAACGGGACAACTCACAGATACGCAGTATTTT
- TRBJ1-2 TRBD1 TRBV10-1 CATARDRYGGYTF TGCGCCACTGCCCGGGACAGGTATGGAGGCTACACCTTC
- TRBJ2-1 TRBD2 TRBV6-1 CASSGGLAGDNEQFF TGTGCCAGCAGTGGAGGACTAGCGGGGGACAATGAGCAGTTCTTC
few TRBJ2-7 TRBD1 TRBV7-9 CASSSSWTGSSGDLYEQYF TGTGCCAGCAGCTCATCTTGGACAGGGTCGTCGGGAGACCTCTACGAGCAGTACTTC
- TRBJ1-4 TRBD1 TRBV6-6 CASGTGEKLFF TGTGCCAGCGGGACAGGAGAAAAACTGTTTTTT
- TRBJ1-2 TRBD1 TRBV5-4 CASSSHGTAFYGYTF TGTGCCAGCAGCTCCCATGGGACAGCGTTCTATGGCTACACCTTC
- TRBJ2-7 TRBD1 TRBV10-1 CASSDPGQGVYEQYF TGCGCCAGCAGCGATCCGGGACAGGGGGTATACGAGCAGTACTTC
- TRBJ2-7 TRBD1 TRBV6-5 CASSYRRTGVSYEQYF TGTGCCAGCAGTTACAGGAGGACAGGGGTCTCATACGAGCAGTACTTC
few TRBJ2-7 - TRBV28 CASSFARTTVIEQYF TGTGCCAGCAGTTTTGCCCGGACTACCGTAATCGAGCAGTACTTC
few TRBJ1-6 - TRBV27 CASSLRGGPTGNSPLHF TGTGCCAGCAGTTTACGCGGGGGGCCGACTGGGAATTCACCCCTCCACTTT
- TRBJ1-2 - TRBV6-5 CASSYLRGNYGYTF TGTGCCAGCAGTTACCTAAGAGGCAACTATGGCTACACCTTC
- TRBJ1-5 TRBD1 TRBV5-1 CASSGGTGSNQPQHF TGCGCCAGCAGCGGCGGGACAGGGAGCAATCAGCCCCAGCATTTT
once TRBJ2-2 TRBD2 TRBV28 CASSSPRGERRAGELFF TGTGCCAGCAGTTCCCCTCGGGGGGAGCGGAGGGCCGGGGAGCTGTTTTTT